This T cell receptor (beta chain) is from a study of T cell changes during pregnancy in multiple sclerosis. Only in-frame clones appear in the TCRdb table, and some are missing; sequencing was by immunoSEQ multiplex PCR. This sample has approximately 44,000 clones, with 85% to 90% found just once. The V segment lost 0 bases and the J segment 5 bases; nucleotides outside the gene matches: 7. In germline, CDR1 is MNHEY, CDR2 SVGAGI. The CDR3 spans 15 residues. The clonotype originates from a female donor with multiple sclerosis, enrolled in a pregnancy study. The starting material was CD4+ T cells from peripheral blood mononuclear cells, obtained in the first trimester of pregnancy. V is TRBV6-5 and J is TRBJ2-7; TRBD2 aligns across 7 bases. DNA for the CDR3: TGTGCCAGCAGTTACTCGACTGGCGGGAGTCACGAGCAGTACTTC. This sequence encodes CASSYSTGGSHEQYF.